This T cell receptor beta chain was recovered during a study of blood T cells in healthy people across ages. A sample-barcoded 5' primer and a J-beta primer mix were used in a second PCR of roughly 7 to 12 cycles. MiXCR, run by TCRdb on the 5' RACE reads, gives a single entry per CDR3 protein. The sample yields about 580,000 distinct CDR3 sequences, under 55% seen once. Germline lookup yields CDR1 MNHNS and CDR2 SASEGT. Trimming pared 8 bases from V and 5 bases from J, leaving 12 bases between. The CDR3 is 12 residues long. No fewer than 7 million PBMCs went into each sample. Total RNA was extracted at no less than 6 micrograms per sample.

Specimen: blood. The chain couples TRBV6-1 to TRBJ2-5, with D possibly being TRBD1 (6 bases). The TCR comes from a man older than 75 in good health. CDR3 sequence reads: CASRRGLETQYF. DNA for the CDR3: TGTGCCAGCCGCAGGGGCCTGGAGACCCAGTACTTC.